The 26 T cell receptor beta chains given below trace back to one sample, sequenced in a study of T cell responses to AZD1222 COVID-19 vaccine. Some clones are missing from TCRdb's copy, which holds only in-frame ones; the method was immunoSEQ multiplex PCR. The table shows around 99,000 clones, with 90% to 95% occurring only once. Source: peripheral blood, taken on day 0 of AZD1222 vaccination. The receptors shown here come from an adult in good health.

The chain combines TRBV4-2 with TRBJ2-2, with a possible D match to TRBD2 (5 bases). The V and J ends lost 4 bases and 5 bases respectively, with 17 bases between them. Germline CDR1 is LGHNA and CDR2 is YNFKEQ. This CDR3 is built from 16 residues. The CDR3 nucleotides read TGTGCCAGCAGCCTGAGAGGCCTAGCAGATACCGGGGAGCTGTTTTTT. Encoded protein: CASSLRGLADTGELFF.

CDR3 coding DNA: TGTGCCAGCAGCTTGACAGGAGGCTCTGGAAACACCATATATTTT. Its protein is CASSLTGGSGNTIYF. The chain uses TRBV5-5 and TRBJ1-3; possibly TRBD1 for D (5 bases). Germline V lookup: CDR1 SGHKS, CDR2 YYEKEE (reference sequence). V dropped 1 base and J dropped 0 bases, with 8 bases sitting between them. This CDR3 region has 15 residues.

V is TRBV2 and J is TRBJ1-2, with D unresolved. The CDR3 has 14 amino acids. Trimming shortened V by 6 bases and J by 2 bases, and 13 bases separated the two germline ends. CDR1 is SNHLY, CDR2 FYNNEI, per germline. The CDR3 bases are TGTGCCAGCAGATTAGTGGCAGGAAACTATGGCTACACCTTC. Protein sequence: CASRLVAGNYGYTF.

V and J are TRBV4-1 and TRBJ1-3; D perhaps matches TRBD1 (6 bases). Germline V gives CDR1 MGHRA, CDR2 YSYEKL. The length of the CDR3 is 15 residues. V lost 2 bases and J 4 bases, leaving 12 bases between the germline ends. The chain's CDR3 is CASSQPWTAGNTIYF. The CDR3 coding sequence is TGCGCCAGCAGCCAACCTTGGACAGCGGGAAACACCATATATTTT.

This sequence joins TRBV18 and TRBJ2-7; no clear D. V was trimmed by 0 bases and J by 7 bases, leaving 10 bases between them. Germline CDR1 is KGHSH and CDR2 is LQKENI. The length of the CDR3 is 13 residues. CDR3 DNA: TGTGCCAGCTCACCACCGGCATTGGGAGAGCAGTACTTC. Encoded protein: CASSPPALGEQYF.

The CDR3 DNA reads as TGTGCCAGCAGCTCGCGGGCAGGGGGGTCGGAAAACACCGGGGAGCTGTTTTTT. Its translation: CASSSRAGGSENTGELFF. V usage is TRBV11-2 and J usage is TRBJ2-2, with a possible D match to TRBD1 (7 bases). With 4 bases removed from V and 2 bases from J, the gap between germline ends came to 20 bases. CDR1 is SGHAT, CDR2 FQNNGV, per germline. CDR3 length: 18 residues. Drawing the rest from reference TRBV11-2 and TRBJ2-2, the complete variable domain is EAGVAQSPRYKIIEKRQSVAFWCNPISGHATLYWYQQILGQGPKLLIQFQNNGVVDDSQLPKDRFSAERLKGVDSTLKIQPAKLEDSAVYLCASSSRAGGSENTGELFFGEGSRLTVL.

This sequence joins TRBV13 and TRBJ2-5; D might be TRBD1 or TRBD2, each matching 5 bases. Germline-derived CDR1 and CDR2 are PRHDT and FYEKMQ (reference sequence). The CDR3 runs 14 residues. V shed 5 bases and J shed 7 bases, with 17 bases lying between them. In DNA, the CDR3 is TGTGCCAGCAGCCCCCCACACGGGGCAGGGACCCAGTACTTC. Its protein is CASSPPHGAGTQYF. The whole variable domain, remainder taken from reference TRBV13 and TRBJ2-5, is AAGVIQSPRHLIKEKRETATLKCYPIPRHDTVYWYQQGPGQDPQFLISFYEKMQSDKGSIPDRFSAQQFSDYHSELNMSSLELGDSALYFCASSPPHGAGTQYFGPGTRLLVL.

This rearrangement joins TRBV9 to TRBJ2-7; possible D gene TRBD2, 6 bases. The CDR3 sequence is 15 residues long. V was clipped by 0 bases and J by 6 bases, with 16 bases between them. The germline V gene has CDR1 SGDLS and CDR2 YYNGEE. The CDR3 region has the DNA TGTGCCAGCAGCGTAGGACCGGGACTTCTTTCCGAGCAGTACTTC. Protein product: CASSVGPGLLSEQYF.

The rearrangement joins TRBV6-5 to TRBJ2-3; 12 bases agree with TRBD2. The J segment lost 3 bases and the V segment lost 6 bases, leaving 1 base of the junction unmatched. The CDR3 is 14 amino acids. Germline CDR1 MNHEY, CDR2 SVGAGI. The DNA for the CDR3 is TGTGCCAGCAGACTAGCGGGGGGAACAGATACGCAGTATTTT. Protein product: CASRLAGGTDTQYF.

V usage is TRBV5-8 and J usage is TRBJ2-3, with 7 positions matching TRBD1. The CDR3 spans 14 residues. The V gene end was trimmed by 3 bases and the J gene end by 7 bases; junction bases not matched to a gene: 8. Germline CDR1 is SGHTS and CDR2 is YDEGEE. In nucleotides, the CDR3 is TGTGCCAGCAGCTCCTCATACAGGGGAAATACGCAGTATTTT. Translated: CASSSSYRGNTQYF.

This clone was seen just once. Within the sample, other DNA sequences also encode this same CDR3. The CDR3 DNA sequence: TGTGCCAGCAGCTCGGGACTAACAGATACGCAGTATTTT. It is translated as CASSSGLTDTQYF. V usage is TRBV11-3 and J usage is TRBJ2-3, with 7 bases that match TRBD2. From germline, CDR1 is SGHNT and CDR2 YENEEA. This CDR3 contains 13 residues. The ends lost 4 bases at V and 3 bases at J; junction bases unmatched: 1.

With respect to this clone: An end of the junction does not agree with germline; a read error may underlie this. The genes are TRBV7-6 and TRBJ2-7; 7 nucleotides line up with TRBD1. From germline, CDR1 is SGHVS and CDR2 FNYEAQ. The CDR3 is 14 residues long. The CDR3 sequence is CASSLGGYDPEQYF. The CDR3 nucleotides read TGTGCCAGCAGTTTAGGGGGCTACGACCCCGAGCAGTACTTC.

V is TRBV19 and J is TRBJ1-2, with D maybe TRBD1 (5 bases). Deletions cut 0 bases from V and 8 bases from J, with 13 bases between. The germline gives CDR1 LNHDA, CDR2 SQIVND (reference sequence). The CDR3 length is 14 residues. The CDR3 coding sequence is TGTGCCAGTAGTATAGATTATAGGACAATAGGCTACACCTTC. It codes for CASSIDYRTIGYTF. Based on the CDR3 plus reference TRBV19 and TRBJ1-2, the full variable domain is DGGITQSPKYLFRKEGQNVTLSCEQNLNHDAMYWYRQDPGQGLRLIYYSQIVNDFQKGDIAEGYSVSREKKESFPLTVTSAQKNPTAFYLCASSIDYRTIGYTFGSGTRLTVV.

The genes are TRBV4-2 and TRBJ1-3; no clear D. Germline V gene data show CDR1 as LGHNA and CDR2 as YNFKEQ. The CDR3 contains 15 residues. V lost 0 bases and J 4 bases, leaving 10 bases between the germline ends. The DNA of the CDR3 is TGTGCCAGCAGCCAAGATCCGGGCTCGGGAAACACCATATATTTT. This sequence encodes CASSQDPGSGNTIYF.

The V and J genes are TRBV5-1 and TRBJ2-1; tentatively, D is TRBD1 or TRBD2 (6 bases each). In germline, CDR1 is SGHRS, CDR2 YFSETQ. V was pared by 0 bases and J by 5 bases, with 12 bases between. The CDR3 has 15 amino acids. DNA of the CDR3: TGCGCCAGCAGCTTGGGGCAGGGGACTCACAATGAGCAGTTCTTC. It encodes CASSLGQGTHNEQFF.

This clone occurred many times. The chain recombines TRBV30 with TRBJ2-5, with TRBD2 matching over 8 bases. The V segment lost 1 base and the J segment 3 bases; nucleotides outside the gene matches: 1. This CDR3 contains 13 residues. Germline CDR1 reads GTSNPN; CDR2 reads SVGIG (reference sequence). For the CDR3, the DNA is TGTGCCTGGAGTGCGGGGGGGGAAGAGACCCAGTACTTC. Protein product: CAWSAGGEETQYF.

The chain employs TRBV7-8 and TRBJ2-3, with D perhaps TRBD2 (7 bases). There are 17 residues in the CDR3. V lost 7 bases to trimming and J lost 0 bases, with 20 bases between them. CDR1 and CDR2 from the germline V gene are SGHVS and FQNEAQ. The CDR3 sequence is CASTPQSRGASTDTQYF. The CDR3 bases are TGTGCCAGCACTCCTCAATCCCGGGGGGCTAGCACAGATACGCAGTATTTT.

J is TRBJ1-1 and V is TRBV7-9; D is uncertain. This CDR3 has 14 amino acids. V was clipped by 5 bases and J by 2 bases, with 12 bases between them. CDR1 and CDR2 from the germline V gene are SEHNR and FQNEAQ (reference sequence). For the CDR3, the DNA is TGTGCCAGCAGCCGCGGTGGGCCAAACACTGAAGCTTTCTTT. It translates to CASSRGGPNTEAFF.

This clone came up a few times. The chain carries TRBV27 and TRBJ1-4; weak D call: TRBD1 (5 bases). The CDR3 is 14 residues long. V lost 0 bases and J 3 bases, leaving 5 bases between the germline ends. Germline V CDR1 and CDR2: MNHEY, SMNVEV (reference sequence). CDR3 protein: CASSLSGANEKLFF. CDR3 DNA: TGTGCCAGCAGTTTATCGGGGGCTAATGAAAAACTGTTTTTT.

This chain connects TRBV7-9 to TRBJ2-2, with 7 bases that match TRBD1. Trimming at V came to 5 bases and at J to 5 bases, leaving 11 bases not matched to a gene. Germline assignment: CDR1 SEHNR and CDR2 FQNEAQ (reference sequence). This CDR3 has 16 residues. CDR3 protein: CASSPPLGGVTGELFF. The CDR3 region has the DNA TGTGCCAGCAGCCCCCCGTTAGGGGGCGTAACCGGGGAGCTGTTTTTT. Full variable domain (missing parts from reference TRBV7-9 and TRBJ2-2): DTGVSQNPRHKITKRGQNVTFRCDPISEHNRLYWYRQTLGQGPEFLTYFQNEAQLEKSRLLSDRFSAERPKGSFSTLEIQRTEQGDSAMYLCASSPPLGGVTGELFFGEGSRLTVL.

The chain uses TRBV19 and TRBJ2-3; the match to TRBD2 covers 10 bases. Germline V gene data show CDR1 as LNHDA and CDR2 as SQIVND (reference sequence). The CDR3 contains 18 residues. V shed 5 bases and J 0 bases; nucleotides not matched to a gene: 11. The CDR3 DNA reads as TGTGCCAGTAGTGGGGAGACTAGCGGGCATCCTAGCACAGATACGCAGTATTTT. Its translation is CASSGETSGHPSTDTQYF.

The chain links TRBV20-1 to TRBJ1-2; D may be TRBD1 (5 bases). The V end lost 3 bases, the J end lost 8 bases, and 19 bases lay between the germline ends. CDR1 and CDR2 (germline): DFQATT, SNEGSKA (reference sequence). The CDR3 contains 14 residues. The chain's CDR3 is CSASGRVGVWGYTF. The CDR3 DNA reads TGCAGTGCTAGTGGCAGGGTGGGGGTTTGGGGCTACACCTTC.

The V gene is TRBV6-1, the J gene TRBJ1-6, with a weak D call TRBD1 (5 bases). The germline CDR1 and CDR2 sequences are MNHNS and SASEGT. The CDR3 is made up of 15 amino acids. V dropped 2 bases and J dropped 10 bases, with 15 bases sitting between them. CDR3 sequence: CASSEQVGKGSPLHF. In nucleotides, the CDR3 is TGTGCCAGCAGTGAACAAGTAGGGAAGGGGTCACCCCTCCACTTT.

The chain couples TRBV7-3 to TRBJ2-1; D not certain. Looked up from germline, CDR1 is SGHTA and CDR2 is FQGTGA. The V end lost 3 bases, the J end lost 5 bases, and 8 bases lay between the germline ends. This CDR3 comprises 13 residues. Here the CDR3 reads CASSFLRDNEQFF. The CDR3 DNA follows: TGTGCCAGCAGCTTTCTCCGCGACAATGAGCAGTTCTTC.

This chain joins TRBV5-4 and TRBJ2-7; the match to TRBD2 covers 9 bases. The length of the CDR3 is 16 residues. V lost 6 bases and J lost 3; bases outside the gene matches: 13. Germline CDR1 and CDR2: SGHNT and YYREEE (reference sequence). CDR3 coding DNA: TGTGCCAGCAACCTCCCATTGGGACTAGCATTCTACGAGCAGTACTTC. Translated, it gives CASNLPLGLAFYEQYF.

The CDR3 DNA reads TGTGCCTGGAGTCCCTCCCTAGGGACTAGCGGGGGGATCCTTAGCACAGATACGCAGTATTTT. Translation gives CAWSPSLGTSGGILSTDTQYF. V gene TRBV30 combines with J gene TRBJ2-3; 15 positions match TRBD2. The CDR3 has 21 amino acids. CDR1 GTSNPN and CDR2 SVGIG come from the germline V gene (reference sequence). Trimming removed 2 bases from V and 0 bases from J; junction bases left unmatched: 15.